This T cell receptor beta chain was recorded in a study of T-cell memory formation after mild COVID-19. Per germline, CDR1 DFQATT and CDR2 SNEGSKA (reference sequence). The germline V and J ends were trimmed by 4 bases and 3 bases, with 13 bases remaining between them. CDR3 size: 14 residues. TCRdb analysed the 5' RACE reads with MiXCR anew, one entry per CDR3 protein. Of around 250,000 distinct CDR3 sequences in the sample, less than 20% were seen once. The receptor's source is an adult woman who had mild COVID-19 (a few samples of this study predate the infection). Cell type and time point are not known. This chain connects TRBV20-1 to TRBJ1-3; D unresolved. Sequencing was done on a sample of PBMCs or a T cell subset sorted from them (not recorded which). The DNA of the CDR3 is TGCAGTGCTACCCCTGACTCTGGTGGAAACACCATATATTTT. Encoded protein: CSATPDSGGNTIYF.